This TCR beta chain derives from a study of Ad26.COV2.S vaccination and SARS-CoV-2 variants. Profiling relied on immunoSEQ multiplex PCR, and the TCRdb table lists in-frame clones only, not all of them. In the table there are roughly 460,000 clones, approximately 90% of which are singletons. Only a few counts were recorded for this clone. Indicated treatment: roughly 19 received Ad26.COV2.S at low or high dose, single or two shots; roughly 5 received placebo; per-sample allocation not given. The samples date from day 63 after the first vaccine or placebo injection. Germline V gives CDR1 SGHTA, CDR2 FQGNSA. Trimming pared 3 bases from V and 6 bases from J, leaving 11 bases between. CDR3 size: 13 residues.

The material sequenced was peripheral blood, taken in a trial of Ad26.COV2.S vaccine versus placebo. The receptor's source is a person between 18 and 65 years old who received the Ad26.COV2.S COVID-19 vaccine or a placebo. The chain links TRBV7-2 to TRBJ1-1, with D unresolved. CDR3 in amino acids: CASSFETLAEAFF. The CDR3 DNA sequence: TGTGCCAGCAGCTTTGAGACACTCGCTGAAGCTTTCTTT.